Shown below are 14 T cell receptor beta chains from a single sample sequenced in a study of T-cell memory formation after mild COVID-19. TCRdb re-called the 5' RACE reads with MiXCR, one entry per CDR3 protein. The table includes about 250,000 distinct CDR3 sequences, around 17% detected once. Sequencing was carried out using PBMCs or a T cell subset sorted from them (not recorded which). Receptors were obtained from a man aged 18 to 30 who had mild COVID-19 (a few samples of this study predate the infection). Cell type and time point are not known.

The rearrangement joins TRBV6-5 to TRBJ2-1; a weak D match, TRBD2 (5 bases). Germline V lookup: CDR1 MNHEY, CDR2 SVGAGI. The CDR3 covers 13 residues. V was trimmed by 0 bases and J by 14 bases, leaving 14 bases between them. CDR3 coding DNA: TGTGCCAGCAGTTACTCGAGGGCAGGCCGGGAGTTCTTC. Translated, it gives CASSYSRAGREFF.

A few counts support this clonotype. The chain recombines TRBV5-4 with TRBJ1-5; D is unclear. The CDR3 contains 15 residues. Trimming removed 0 bases from V and 1 base from J, with 8 bases in between. Germline V gene sequence: CDR1 SGHNT, CDR2 YYREEE (reference sequence). The CDR3 loop reads CASSLDRSSNQPQHF. CDR3 DNA sequence: TGTGCCAGCAGCTTGGACAGATCCAGCAATCAGCCCCAGCATTTT. The full variable domain, its missing parts supplied by reference TRBV5-4 and TRBJ1-5, is ETGVTQSPTHLIKTRGQQVTLRCSSQSGHNTVSWYQQALGQGPQFIFQYYREEENGRGNFPPRFSGLQFPNYSSELNVNALELDDSALYLCASSLDRSSNQPQHFGDGTRLSIL.

The chain combines TRBV27 with TRBJ2-5, with 9 bases matching TRBD2. The trim removed 3 bases at V and 5 bases at J, leaving 7 bases unmatched. The length of the CDR3 is 15 residues. Germline assignment: CDR1 MNHEY and CDR2 SMNVEV (reference sequence). The CDR3 loop is CASSLRSSGEETQYF. In nucleotides, the CDR3 is TGTGCCAGCAGTTTGAGGTCTAGCGGGGAGGAGACCCAGTACTTC.

The chain combines TRBV7-2 with TRBJ2-7; D not resolved. This CDR3 spans 14 amino acids. Deletions cut 2 bases from V and 2 bases from J, with 10 bases between. Germline V gene data show CDR1 as SGHTA and CDR2 as FQGNSA. The CDR3: CASSLWGSTYEQYF. As DNA, the CDR3 is TGTGCCAGCAGCTTATGGGGAAGCACCTACGAGCAGTACTTC.

The chain is built from TRBV12-3 or TRBV12-4 and TRBJ2-1; a weak D match, TRBD1 (5 bases). The V gene lost 2 bases and the J gene lost 5 bases, with 7 bases spanning the gap. The CDR3 totals 13 residues. The chain's CDR3 is CASSLLQDNEQFF. The CDR3 coding sequence is TGTGCCAGCAGTTTATTACAGGACAATGAGCAGTTCTTC.

Regarding this clonotype: Given a much more abundant clone one base away, this may be a read error. The genes are TRBV12-3 or TRBV12-4 and TRBJ1-1; D not resolved. The CDR3 covers 10 residues. V lost 7 bases and J lost 4, with 4 bases in between. CDR3 region: CASTGTEAFF. The DNA for the CDR3 is TGTGCCAGCACGGGCACTGAAGCTTTCTTT.

The rearrangement uses TRBV5-1 and TRBJ1-1; 7 nucleotides match TRBD1. Germline lookup yields CDR1 SGHRS and CDR2 YFSETQ. V gave up 4 bases and J gave up 2 bases; unmatched junction bases: 5. The CDR3 loop spans 14 amino acids. CDR3 in DNA: TGCGCCAGCAGCATGACAGGGTATAACACTGAAGCTTTCTTT. It is translated as CASSMTGYNTEAFF.

Many counts were recorded for this clonotype. The chain is built from TRBV7-2 and TRBJ2-4; 8 bases line up with TRBD2. The CDR3 runs to 19 residues. Germline lookup yields CDR1 SGHTA and CDR2 FQGNSA. V gave up 0 bases and J gave up 0 bases; unmatched junction bases: 10. CDR3: CASSLALARGVLAKNIQYF. The CDR3 DNA is TGTGCCAGCAGCTTAGCCTTGGCGCGGGGGGTACTAGCCAAAAACATTCAGTACTTC.

The chain combines TRBV6-2 or TRBV6-3 with TRBJ1-2, with TRBD1 as a possible D gene (5 bases). Germline V gene sequence: CDR1 MNHEY, CDR2 SVGEGT. This CDR3 contains 14 residues. V dropped 7 bases and J dropped 4 bases, with 16 bases sitting between them. CDR3 nucleotide sequence: TGTGCCAGCATACGGGACGGACAAAGCTATGGCTACACCTTC. This codes for CASIRDGQSYGYTF.

The table lists this clonotype with a few counts. V gene TRBV20-1 combines with J gene TRBJ1-1, with D maybe TRBD1 (5 bases). The CDR3 consists of 17 residues. Germline assignment: CDR1 DFQATT and CDR2 SNEGSKA (reference sequence). The V end lost 2 bases, the J end lost 1 base, and 20 bases lay between the germline ends. The CDR3 nucleotides read TGCAGTGCTAGACGGGGGAGGACCAGGGATGGGAACACTGAAGCTTTCTTT. It translates to CSARRGRTRDGNTEAFF.

This clonotype was counted only a few times. The J gene is TRBJ1-2, the V gene TRBV2; TRBD1 might be the D (5 bases). Per the germline V gene, CDR1 is SNHLY and CDR2 is FYNNEI. This CDR3 has 14 amino acids. Trimming left V 5 bases short and J 2 bases short, with 12 bases between. The CDR3, as DNA: TGTGCCAGCAGTAGGGACCAATCGAACTATGGCTACACCTTC. Encoded protein: CASSRDQSNYGYTF.

J is TRBJ2-3 and V is TRBV7-9, with 7 bases lining up with TRBD2. With 6 bases clipped from V and 1 base from J, the junction kept 7 bases outside the gene matches. The germline CDR1 and CDR2 sequences are SEHNR and FQNEAQ (reference sequence). This CDR3 contains 15 residues. Here the CDR3 DNA reads TGTGCCAGCAGTCAAGAGGCGGGGGGCACAGATACGCAGTATTTT. Its translation: CASSQEAGGTDTQYF.

This clonotype occurred many times. V usage is TRBV25-1 and J usage is TRBJ1-5, with D tentatively TRBD1 (5 bases). The V end was cut by 7 bases, the J end by 2 bases, with 15 bases between. CDR1 and CDR2 (germline): MGHDK, SYGVNS. There are 15 residues in the CDR3. CDR3 sequence (DNA): TGTGCCAGCACCGGAGAAAGGGGAGGCAATCAGCCCCAGCATTTT. Protein sequence: CASTGERGGNQPQHF.

V and J are TRBV7-9 and TRBJ1-2; TRBD1 matches 7 bases. Germline V gene lookup returns CDR1 SEHNR and CDR2 FQNEAQ (reference sequence). The CDR3 contains 15 residues. The trim removed 3 bases at V and 4 bases at J, leaving 8 bases unmatched. The CDR3 nucleotides read TGTGCCAGCAGCTTCGTACAGGGGCTAGGCTATGGCTACACCTTC. Its translation: CASSFVQGLGYGYTF.